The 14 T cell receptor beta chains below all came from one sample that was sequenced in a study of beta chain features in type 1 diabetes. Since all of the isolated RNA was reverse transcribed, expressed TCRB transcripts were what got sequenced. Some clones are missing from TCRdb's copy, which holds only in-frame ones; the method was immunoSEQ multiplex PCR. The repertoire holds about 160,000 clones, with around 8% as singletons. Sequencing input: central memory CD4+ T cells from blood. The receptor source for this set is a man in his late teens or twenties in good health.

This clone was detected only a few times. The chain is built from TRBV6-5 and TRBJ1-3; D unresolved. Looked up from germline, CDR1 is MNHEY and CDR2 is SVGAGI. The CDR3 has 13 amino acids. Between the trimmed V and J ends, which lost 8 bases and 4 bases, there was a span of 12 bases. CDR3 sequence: CASGGGFGNTIYF. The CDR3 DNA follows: TGTGCCAGCGGAGGAGGTTTCGGAAACACCATATATTTT.

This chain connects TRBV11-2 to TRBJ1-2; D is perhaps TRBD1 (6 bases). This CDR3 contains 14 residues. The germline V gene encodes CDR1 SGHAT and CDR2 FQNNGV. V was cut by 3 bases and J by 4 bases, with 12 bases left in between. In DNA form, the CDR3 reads TGTGCCAGCAGCTTTAGTCCAGGGGCCTATGGCTACACCTTC. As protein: CASSFSPGAYGYTF.

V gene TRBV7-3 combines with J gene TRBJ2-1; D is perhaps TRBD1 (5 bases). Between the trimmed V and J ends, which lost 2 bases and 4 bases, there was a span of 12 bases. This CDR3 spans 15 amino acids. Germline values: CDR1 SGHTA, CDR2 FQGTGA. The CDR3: CASSLSGQEYNEQFF. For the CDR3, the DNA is TGTGCCAGCAGCTTATCAGGGCAAGAATACAATGAGCAGTTCTTC.

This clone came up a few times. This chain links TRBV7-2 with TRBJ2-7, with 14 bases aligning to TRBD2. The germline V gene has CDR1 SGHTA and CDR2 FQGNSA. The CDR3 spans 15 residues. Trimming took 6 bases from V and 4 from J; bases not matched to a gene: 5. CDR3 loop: CASRGTSGSFYEQYF. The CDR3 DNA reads TGTGCCAGCAGGGGGACTAGCGGGAGTTTTTACGAGCAGTACTTC.

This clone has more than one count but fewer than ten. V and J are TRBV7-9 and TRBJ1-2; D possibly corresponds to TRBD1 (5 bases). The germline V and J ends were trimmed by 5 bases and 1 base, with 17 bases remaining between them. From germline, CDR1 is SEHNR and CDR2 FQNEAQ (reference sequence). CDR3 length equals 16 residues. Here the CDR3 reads CASSPGSGPFNYGYTF. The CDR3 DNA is TGTGCCAGCAGCCCAGGATCAGGGCCATTTAACTATGGCTACACCTTC.

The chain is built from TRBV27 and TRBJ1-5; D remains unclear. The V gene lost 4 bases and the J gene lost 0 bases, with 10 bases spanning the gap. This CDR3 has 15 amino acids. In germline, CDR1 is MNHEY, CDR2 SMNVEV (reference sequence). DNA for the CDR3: TGTGCCAGCAGTTCACAGAGTCTTAGCAATCAGCCCCAGCATTTT. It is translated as CASSSQSLSNQPQHF.

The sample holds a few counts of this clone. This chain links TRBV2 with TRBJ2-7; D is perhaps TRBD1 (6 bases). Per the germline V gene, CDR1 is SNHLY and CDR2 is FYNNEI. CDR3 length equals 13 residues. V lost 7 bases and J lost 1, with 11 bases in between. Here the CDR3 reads CASNGGNSYEQYF. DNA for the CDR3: TGTGCCAGCAATGGGGGCAATTCCTACGAGCAGTACTTC.

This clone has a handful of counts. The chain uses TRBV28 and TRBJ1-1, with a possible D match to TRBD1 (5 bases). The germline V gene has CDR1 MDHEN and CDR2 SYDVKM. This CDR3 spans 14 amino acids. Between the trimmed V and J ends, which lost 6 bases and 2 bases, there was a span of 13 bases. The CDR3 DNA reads TGTGCCAGCAGGGGGGGGGAGGTAAACACTGAAGCTTTCTTT. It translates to CASRGGEVNTEAFF.

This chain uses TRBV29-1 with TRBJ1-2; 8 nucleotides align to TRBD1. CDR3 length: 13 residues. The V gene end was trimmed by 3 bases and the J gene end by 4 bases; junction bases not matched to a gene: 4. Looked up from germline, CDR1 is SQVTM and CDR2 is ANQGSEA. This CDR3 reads CSVERDRLYGYTF. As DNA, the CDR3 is TGCAGCGTTGAGCGGGACAGGCTCTATGGCTACACCTTC.

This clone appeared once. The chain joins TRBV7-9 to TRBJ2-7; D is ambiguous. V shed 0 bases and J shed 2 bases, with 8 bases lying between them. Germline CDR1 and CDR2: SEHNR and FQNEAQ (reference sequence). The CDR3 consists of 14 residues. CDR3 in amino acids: CASSLARQPYEQYF. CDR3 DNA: TGTGCCAGCAGCTTAGCGCGGCAACCCTACGAGCAGTACTTC.

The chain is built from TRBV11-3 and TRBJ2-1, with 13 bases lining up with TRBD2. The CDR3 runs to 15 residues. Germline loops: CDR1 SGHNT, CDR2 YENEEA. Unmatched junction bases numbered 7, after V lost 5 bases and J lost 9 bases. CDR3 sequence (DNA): TGTGCCAGCAGCCCGGGACTAGCGGGAATCCGTGAGCAGTTCTTC. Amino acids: CASSPGLAGIREQFF. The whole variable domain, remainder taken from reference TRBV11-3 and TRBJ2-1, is EAGVVQSPRYKIIEKKQPVAFWCNPISGHNTLYWYLQNLGQGPELLIRYENEEAVDDSQLPKDRFSAERLKGVDSTLKIQPAELGDSAVYLCASSPGLAGIREQFFGPGTRLTVL.

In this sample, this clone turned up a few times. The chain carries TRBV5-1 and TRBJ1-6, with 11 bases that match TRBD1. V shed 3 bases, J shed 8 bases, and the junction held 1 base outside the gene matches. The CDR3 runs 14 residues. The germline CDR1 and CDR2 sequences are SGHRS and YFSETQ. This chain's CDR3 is CASSSGQGDSPLHF. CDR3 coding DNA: TGCGCCAGCAGCTCGGGACAGGGGGATTCACCCCTCCACTTT.

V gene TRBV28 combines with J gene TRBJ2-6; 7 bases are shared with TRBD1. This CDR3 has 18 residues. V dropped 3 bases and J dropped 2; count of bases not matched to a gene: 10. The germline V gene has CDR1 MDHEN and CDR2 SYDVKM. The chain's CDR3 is CASSFPPGTAPGANVLTF. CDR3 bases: TGTGCCAGCAGTTTCCCACCTGGGACAGCCCCTGGGGCCAACGTCCTGACTTTC.

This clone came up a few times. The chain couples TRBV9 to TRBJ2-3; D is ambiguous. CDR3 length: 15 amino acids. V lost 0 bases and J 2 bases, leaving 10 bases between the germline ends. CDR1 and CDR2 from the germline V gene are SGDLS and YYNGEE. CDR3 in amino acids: CASSVGAFNTDTQYF. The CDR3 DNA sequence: TGTGCCAGCAGCGTAGGCGCGTTTAACACAGATACGCAGTATTTT.